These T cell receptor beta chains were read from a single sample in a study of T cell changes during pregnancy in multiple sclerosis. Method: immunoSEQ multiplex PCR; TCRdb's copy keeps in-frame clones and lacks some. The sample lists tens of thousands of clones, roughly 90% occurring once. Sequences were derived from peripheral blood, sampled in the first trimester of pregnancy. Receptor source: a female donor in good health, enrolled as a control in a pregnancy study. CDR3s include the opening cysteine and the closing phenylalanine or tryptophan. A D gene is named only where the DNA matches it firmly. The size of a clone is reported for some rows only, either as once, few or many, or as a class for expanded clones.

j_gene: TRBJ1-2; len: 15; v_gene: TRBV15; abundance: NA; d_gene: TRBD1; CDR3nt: TGTGCCACCAGCCGGACAGGGGCGATATACTATGGCTACACCTTC; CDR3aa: CATSRTGAIYYGYTF
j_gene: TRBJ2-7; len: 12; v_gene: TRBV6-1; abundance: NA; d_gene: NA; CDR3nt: TGTGCCAGCAGTGCCGACAGTTATGAGCAGTACTTC; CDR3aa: CASSADSYEQYF
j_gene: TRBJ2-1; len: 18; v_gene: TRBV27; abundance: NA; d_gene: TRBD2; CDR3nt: TGTGCCAGCAGTCTCATTGGGCGGGGGGGGAGCTCCTACAATGAGCAGTTCTTC; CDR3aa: CASSLIGRGGSSYNEQFF
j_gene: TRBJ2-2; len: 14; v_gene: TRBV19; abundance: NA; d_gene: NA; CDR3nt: TGTGCCAGTAGATGGGCCACGAACACCGGGGAGCTGTTTTTT; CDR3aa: CASRWATNTGELFF
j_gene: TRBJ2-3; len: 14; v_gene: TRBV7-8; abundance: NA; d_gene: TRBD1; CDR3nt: TGTGCCAGCAGCTCCGGGACAGGGGCAGATACGCAGTATTTT; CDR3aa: CASSSGTGADTQYF
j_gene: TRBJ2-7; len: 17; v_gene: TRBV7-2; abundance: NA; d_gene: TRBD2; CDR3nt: TGTGCCAGCAGCTTCCGGCCGGGACTAGCGAGAGCCTACGAGCAGTACTTC; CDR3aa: CASSFRPGLARAYEQYF
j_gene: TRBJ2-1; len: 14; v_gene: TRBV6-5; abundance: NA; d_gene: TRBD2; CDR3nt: TGTGCCAGCGGTAGCGGGGGTCTCTACAATGAGCAGTTCTTC; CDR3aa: CASGSGGLYNEQFF
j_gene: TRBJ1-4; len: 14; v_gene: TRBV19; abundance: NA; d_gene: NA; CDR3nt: TGTGCCAGTAGTATCGGAGGGAGTAATGAAAAACTGTTTTTT; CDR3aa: CASSIGGSNEKLFF
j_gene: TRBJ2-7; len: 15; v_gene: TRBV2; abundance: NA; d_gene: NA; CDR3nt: TGTGCAAGCGGTTCCGGGGTCCGGGGGACCTACGAGCAGTACTTC; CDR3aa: CASGSGVRGTYEQYF
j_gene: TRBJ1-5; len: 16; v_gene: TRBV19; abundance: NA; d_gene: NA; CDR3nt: TGTGCCAGTAGTATGAAGGTGACAGGCGCCAATCAGCCCCAGCATTTT; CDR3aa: CASSMKVTGANQPQHF
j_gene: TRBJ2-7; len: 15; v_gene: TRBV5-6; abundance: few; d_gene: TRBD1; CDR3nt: TGTGCCAGCACCGATTCGGGGGACAGGGAGGACGAGCAGTACTTC; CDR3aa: CASTDSGDREDEQYF
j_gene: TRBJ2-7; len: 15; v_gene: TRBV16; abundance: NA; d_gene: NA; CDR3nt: TGTGCCAGCAGCCTAGGGACATCGGGGTCCTACGAGCAGTACTTC; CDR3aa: CASSLGTSGSYEQYF
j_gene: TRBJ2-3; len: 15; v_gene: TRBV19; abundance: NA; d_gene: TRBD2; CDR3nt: TGTGCCAGTAACCCTAGCGGGGGGGCAGAAGATACGCAGTATTTT; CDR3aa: CASNPSGGAEDTQYF
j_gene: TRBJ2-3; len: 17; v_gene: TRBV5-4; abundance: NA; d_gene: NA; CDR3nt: TGTGCCAGCAGCTTGATGGGACTGAAGGCTAGCACAGATACGCAGTATTTT; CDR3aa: CASSLMGLKASTDTQYF
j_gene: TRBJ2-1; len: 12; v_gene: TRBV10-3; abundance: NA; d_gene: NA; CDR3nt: TGTGCCATCAGTGAGAACGGGTATGAGCAGTTCTTC; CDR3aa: CAISENGYEQFF
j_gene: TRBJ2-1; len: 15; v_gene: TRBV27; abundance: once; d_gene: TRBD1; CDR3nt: TGTGCCAGCAGATTGGGGACAGGGCCCTACAATGAGCAGTTCTTC; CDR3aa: CASRLGTGPYNEQFF
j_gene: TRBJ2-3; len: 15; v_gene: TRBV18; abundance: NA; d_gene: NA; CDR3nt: TGTGCCAGCTCACCACGAACGGTATTAACGGATACGCAGTATTTT; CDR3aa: CASSPRTVLTDTQYF
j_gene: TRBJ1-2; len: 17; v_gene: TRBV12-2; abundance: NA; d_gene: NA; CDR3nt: TGTGCAAGTCGCTGCCCCACCACACACAAATCTAACTATGGCTACACCTTC; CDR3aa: CASRCPTTHKSNYGYTF
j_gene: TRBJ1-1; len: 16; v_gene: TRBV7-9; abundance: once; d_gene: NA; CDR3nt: TGTGCCAGCAGCCCACCGTCGGGGGGGCCTCACACTGAAGCTTTCTTT; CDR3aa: CASSPPSGGPHTEAFF
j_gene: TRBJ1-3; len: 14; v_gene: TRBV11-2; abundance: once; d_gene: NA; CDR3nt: TGTGCCAGCAGCTTCGACAGAAGGAGAAACACCATATATTTT; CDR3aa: CASSFDRRRNTIYF
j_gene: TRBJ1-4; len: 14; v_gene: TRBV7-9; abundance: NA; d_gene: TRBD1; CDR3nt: TGTGCCAGCAGCCCCGGGACAGGGGACGAAAAACTGTTTTTT; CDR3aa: CASSPGTGDEKLFF
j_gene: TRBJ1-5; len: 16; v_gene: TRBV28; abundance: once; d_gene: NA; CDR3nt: TGTGCCAGCAGTTCCCGGACAGAGAGAAGCAATCAGCCCCAGCATTTT; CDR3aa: CASSSRTERSNQPQHF
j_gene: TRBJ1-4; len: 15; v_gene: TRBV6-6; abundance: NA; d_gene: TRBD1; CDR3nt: TGTGCCAGCAGTTACTCCGACAGGGGGCGTGAAAAACTGTTTTTT; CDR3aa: CASSYSDRGREKLFF
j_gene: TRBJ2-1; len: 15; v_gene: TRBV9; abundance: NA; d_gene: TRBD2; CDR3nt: TGTGCCAGCAGCCCCATGTCTAGCGGAAACAATGAGCAGTTCTTC; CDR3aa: CASSPMSSGNNEQFF
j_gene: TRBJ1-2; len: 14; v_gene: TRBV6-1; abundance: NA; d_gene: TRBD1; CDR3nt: TGTGCCAGCAGTGAAGTGGGGACAGGCTATGGCTACACCTTC; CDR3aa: CASSEVGTGYGYTF
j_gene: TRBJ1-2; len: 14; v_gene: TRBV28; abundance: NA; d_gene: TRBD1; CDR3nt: TGTGCCGGATCTATCAGGGGGATGGACTATGGCTACACCTTC; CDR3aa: CAGSIRGMDYGYTF
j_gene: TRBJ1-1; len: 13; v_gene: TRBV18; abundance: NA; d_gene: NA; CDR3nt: TGTGCCAGCTCACCAGGAGGGGTAGGGCAAGCTTTCTTT; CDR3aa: CASSPGGVGQAFF
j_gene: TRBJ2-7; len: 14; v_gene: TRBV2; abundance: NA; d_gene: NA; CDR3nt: TGTGCCAGCAGTGAGAGGGCAGGGACAAGCGAGCAGTACTTC; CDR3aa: CASSERAGTSEQYF
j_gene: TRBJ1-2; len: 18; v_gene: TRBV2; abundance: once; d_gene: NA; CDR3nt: TGTGCCAGCAGTCCGATCCCACCCAGCATAGGAGCTAACTATGGCTACACCTTC; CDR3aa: CASSPIPPSIGANYGYTF
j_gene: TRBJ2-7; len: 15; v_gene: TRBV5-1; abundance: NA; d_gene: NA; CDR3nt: TGCGCCAGCAGCTTGGAACCGGCAGGCTTCGACGAGCAGTACTTC; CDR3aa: CASSLEPAGFDEQYF
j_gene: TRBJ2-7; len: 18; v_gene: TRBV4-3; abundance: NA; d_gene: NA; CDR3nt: TGCGCCAGCAGCCAAGATCTGGCGGGGAGACCCCCTGACTACGAGCAGTACTTC; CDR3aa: CASSQDLAGRPPDYEQYF
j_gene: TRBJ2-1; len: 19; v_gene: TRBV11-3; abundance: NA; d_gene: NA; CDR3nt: TGTGCCAGCAGCTCGGGACAGGGACGACTAGCGGGCCTAGACAATGAGCAGTTCTTC; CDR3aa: CASSSGQGRLAGLDNEQFF